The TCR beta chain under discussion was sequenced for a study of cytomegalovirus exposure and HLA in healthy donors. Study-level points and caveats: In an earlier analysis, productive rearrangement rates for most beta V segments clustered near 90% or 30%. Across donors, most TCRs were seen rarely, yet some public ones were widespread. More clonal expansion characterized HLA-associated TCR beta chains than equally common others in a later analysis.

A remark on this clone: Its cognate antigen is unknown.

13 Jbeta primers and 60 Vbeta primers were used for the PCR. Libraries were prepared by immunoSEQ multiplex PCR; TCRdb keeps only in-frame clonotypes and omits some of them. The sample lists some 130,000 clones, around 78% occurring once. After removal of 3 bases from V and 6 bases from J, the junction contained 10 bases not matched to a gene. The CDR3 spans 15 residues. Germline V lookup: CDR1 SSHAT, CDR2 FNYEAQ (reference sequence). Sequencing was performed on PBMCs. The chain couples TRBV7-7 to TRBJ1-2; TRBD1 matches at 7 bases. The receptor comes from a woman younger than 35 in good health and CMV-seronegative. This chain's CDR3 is CASSFRDRGENGYTF. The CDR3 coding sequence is TGTGCCAGCAGCTTCCGGGACAGAGGGGAGAATGGCTACACCTTC.